This passage covers 9 T cell receptor beta chains from one sample sequenced in a study of T-cell memory formation after mild COVID-19. TCRdb reanalysed the 5' RACE reads using MiXCR and keeps one entry per CDR3 protein. The data show roughly 99,000 distinct CDR3 sequences, with roughly an eighth seen just once and around 43% held by the top ten. The sequenced sample was PBMCs or a T cell subset sorted from them (not recorded which). All receptors come from a man between 18 and 35 years old who had mild COVID-19 (a few samples of this study predate the infection). Cell type and time point are not known.

This clonotype was observed a handful of times. The chain has TRBV11-2 and TRBJ1-2, with D possibly being TRBD1 (6 bases). V shed 4 bases and J shed 0 bases, with 12 bases lying between them. The CDR3 sequence is 15 residues long. Germline-derived CDR1 and CDR2 are SGHAT and FQNNGV. CDR3 DNA: TGTGCCAGCAGCTCCTCGGACAGATCTAACTATGGCTACACCTTC. Protein sequence: CASSSSDRSNYGYTF.

This clonotype was recorded a few times. The chain carries TRBV20-1 and TRBJ2-7; TRBD1 matches at 7 bases. CDR1 and CDR2 (germline): DFQATT, SNEGSKA (reference sequence). With 4 bases clipped from V and 0 bases from J, the junction kept 9 bases outside the gene matches. This CDR3 has 15 amino acids. CDR3 amino acids: CSANFPGGYSYEQYV. The CDR3 region has the DNA TGCAGTGCTAATTTTCCAGGGGGTTACTCCTACGAGCAGTACGTC.

Only a few counts were recorded for this clonotype. This chain links TRBV6-2 or TRBV6-3 with TRBJ2-7; no clear D. V shed 0 bases and J shed 0 bases, with 6 bases lying between them. Germline V lookup: CDR1 MNHEY, CDR2 SVGEGT. This CDR3 has 14 residues. The CDR3 sequence: CASSYSGSSYEQYV. CDR3 in DNA: TGTGCCAGCAGTTACTCGGGCAGCTCCTACGAGCAGTACGTC.

This clonotype was seen a handful of times. The gene calls are TRBV6-2 or TRBV6-3 and TRBJ1-5; no firm D call. Germline V gene lookup returns CDR1 MNHEY and CDR2 SVGEGT. The CDR3 length is 14 residues. V was clipped by 8 bases and J by 3 bases, with 14 bases between them. The CDR3 DNA follows: TGTGCCAGCCTTCCCCTTGGCCTCAATCAGCCCCAGCATTTT. Translation gives CASLPLGLNQPQHF.

In its sample, this clonotype was seen a few times. The chain has TRBV4-2 and TRBJ1-2; 8 bases agree with TRBD1. CDR3 size: 15 residues. Trimming at V came to 0 bases and at J to 4 bases, leaving 4 bases not matched to a gene. The germline gives CDR1 LGHNA, CDR2 YNFKEQ. The CDR3 is CASSQETGVIYGYTF. The CDR3 region has the DNA TGTGCCAGCAGCCAAGAGACAGGGGTCATCTATGGCTACACCTTC.

This clonotype showed up many times. V gene TRBV3-1 combines with J gene TRBJ2-2, with D hard to call. The CDR3 spans 14 residues. The V gene's germline CDR1 is LGHDT and CDR2 YNNKEL (reference sequence). V was pared by 0 bases and J by 7 bases, with 9 bases between. DNA for the CDR3: TGTGCCAGCAGCCAAGATCAGTGGAACGGGGAGCTGTTTTTT. It yields the protein CASSQDQWNGELFF. The full variable domain, its missing parts supplied by reference TRBV3-1 and TRBJ2-2, is DTAVSQTPKYLVTQMGNDKSIKCEQNLGHDTMYWYKQDSKKFLKIMFSYNNKELIINETVPNRFSPKSPDKAHLNLHINSLELGDSAVYFCASSQDQWNGELFFGEGSRLTVL.

V is TRBV6-2 or TRBV6-3 and J is TRBJ1-5, with D uncertain. The CDR3 is 11 residues long. V gave up 6 bases and J gave up 6 bases, with 6 bases separating them. Germline V lookup: CDR1 MNHEY, CDR2 SVGEGT. The CDR3 region has the DNA TGTGCCAGCAGATCAGGTCAGCCCCAGCATTTT. It codes for CASRSGQPQHF.

This clonotype showed up many times. The V gene is TRBV7-2, the J gene TRBJ2-3, with TRBD1 matching 7 bases. CDR1 is SGHTA, CDR2 FQGNSA, per germline. The V gene end was trimmed by 5 bases and the J gene end by 4 bases; junction bases not matched to a gene: 9. This CDR3 has 15 residues. The CDR3 protein is CASSILTGLPDTQYF. CDR3 in DNA: TGTGCCAGCAGCATCCTGACAGGGTTACCAGATACGCAGTATTTT.

This clonotype was seen a single time. The V gene is TRBV6-4, the J gene TRBJ2-5; 7 nucleotides line up with TRBD2. CDR3 length: 13 amino acids. V gave up 6 bases and J gave up 5 bases; unmatched junction bases: 6. The germline CDR1 and CDR2 sequences are MRHNA and SNTAGT. CDR3 coding DNA: TGTGCCAGCAGCCGGGAGGACCGGGAGACCCAGTACTTC. Translating it yields CASSREDRETQYF.